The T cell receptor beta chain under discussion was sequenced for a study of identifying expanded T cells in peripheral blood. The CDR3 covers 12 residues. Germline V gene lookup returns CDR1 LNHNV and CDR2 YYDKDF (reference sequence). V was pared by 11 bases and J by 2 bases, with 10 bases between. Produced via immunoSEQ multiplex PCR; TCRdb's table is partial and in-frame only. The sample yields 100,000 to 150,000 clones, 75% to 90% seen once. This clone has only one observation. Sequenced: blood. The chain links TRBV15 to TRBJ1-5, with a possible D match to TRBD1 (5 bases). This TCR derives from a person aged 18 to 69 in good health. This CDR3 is CASGQGNQPQHF. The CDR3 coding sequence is TGTGCCTCGGGGCAGGGCAATCAGCCCCAGCATTTT.